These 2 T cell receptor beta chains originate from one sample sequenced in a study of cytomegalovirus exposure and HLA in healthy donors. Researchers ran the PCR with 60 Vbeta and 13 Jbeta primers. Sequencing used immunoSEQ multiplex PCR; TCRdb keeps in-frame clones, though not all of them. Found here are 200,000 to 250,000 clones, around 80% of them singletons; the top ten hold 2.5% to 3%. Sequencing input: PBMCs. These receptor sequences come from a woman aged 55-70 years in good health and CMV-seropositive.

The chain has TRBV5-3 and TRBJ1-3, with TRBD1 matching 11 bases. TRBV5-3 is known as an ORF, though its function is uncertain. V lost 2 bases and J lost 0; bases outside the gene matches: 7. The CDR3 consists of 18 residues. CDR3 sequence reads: CARSFGQGATYSGNTIYF. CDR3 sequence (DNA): TGTGCCAGAAGCTTCGGACAGGGGGCGACATACTCTGGAAACACCATATATTTT.

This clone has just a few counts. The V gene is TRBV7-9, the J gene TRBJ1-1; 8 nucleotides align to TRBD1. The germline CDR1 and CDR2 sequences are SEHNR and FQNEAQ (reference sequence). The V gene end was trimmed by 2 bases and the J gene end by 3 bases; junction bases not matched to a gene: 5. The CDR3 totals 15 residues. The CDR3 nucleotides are TGTGCCAGCAGCTTAATTACAGGGGGACACACTGAAGCTTTCTTT. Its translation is CASSLITGGHTEAFF. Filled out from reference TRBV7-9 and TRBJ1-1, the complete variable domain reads DTGVSQNPRHKITKRGQNVTFRCDPISEHNRLYWYRQTLGQGPEFLTYFQNEAQLEKSRLLSDRFSAERPKGSFSTLEIQRTEQGDSAMYLCASSLITGGHTEAFFGQGTRLTVV.